This passage covers 13 T cell receptor beta chains from one sample sequenced in a study of cytomegalovirus exposure and HLA in healthy donors (dated by TCRdb to between 2016 and 2019). Library prep was done by the immunoSEQ multiplex PCR assay. The multiplex PCR relied on a mix of 60 forward primers for TCR Vbeta segments and 13 reverse primers for TCR Jbeta segments. TCRdb stores this immuneACCESS table with in-frame sequences only. Part of the clones is absent; in the studies checked, under half of the shortfall reflects unresolved V genes, and no reason is known for the rest. The sample yields 150,000 to 180,000 clones; about four fifths were counted once. The ten largest make up approximately 8% of the sample. The sequencing input was PBMCs. Every receptor here comes from a man younger than 45 in good health and CMV-seropositive.

A note on this clone: This specimen includes other DNA sequences encoding the same CDR3. The chain employs TRBV5-4 and TRBJ2-1, with D maybe TRBD2 (6 bases). This CDR3 has 13 amino acids. From germline, CDR1 is SGHNT and CDR2 YYREEE (reference sequence). Trimming removed 2 bases from V and 6 bases from J, with 9 bases in between. The CDR3 region has the DNA TGTGCCAGCAGCTTAGTGGGGGGCAATGAGCAGTTCTTC. This sequence encodes CASSLVGGNEQFF.

The rearrangement links TRBV7-9 to TRBJ2-1, with D perhaps matching TRBD2 (6 bases). V was trimmed by 5 bases and J by 7 bases, leaving 27 bases between them. The CDR3 is 18 residues long. CDR1 SEHNR and CDR2 FQNEAQ come from the germline V gene (reference sequence). Here the CDR3 DNA reads TGTGCCAGCAGCCCTTCCGGCGGCGGGGTGCCTTTGAGGAATGAGCAGTTCTTC. Protein product: CASSPSGGGVPLRNEQFF.

The J gene is TRBJ1-4, the V gene TRBV30, with D possibly being TRBD1 (5 bases). Germline loops: CDR1 GTSNPN, CDR2 SVGIG (reference sequence). V shed 2 bases and J shed 8 bases, with 15 bases lying between them. The CDR3 has 14 amino acids. The CDR3 bases are TGTGCCTGGAGTTACACGGGACTTCCGGAAAAACTGTTTTTT. Residues: CAWSYTGLPEKLFF.

As to this clone: The sample has other DNA sequences that encode this CDR3 too. V gene TRBV15 combines with J gene TRBJ2-5, with D possibly TRBD2 on 6 matching bases. The V gene lost 4 bases and the J gene lost 5 bases, with 14 bases spanning the gap. The CDR3 covers 14 residues. Germline lookup yields CDR1 LNHNV and CDR2 YYDKDF (reference sequence). The CDR3 nucleotides read TGTGCCACCAGCACCCGTGGAGGGATGGAGACCCAGTACTTC. Encoded protein: CATSTRGGMETQYF.

V and J are TRBV5-4 and TRBJ2-3; the D is unclear. CDR1 and CDR2 from the germline V gene are SGHNT and YYREEE (reference sequence). The V end lost 4 bases, the J end lost 6 bases, and 6 bases lay between the germline ends. The CDR3 length is 11 residues. The CDR3 sequence: CASSRGDTQYF. CDR3 sequence (DNA): TGTGCCAGCAGCCGCGGTGATACGCAGTATTTT.

The chain combines TRBV7-9 with TRBJ1-1; D remains ambiguous. Germline CDR1 SEHNR, CDR2 FQNEAQ (reference sequence). The V end was cut by 3 bases, the J end by 0 bases, with 17 bases between. This CDR3 has 17 residues. CDR3 DNA: TGTGCCAGCAGCTTCCCCCCCGGGGTGACAATGAACACTGAAGCTTTCTTT. This encodes CASSFPPGVTMNTEAFF.

This clone was picked up a small number of times. V and J are TRBV11-3 and TRBJ2-3, with 11 bases fitting TRBD1. V shed 5 bases, J shed 5 bases, and the junction held 3 bases outside the gene matches. The germline V gene encodes CDR1 SGHNT and CDR2 YENEEA. The CDR3 runs to 14 residues. The CDR3 spells CASSKGQGGDTQYF. Written as DNA, the CDR3 is TGTGCCAGCAGCAAGGGACAGGGGGGAGATACGCAGTATTTT. Full variable domain (rest looked up from reference TRBV11-3 and TRBJ2-3): EAGVVQSPRYKIIEKKQPVAFWCNPISGHNTLYWYLQNLGQGPELLIRYENEEAVDDSQLPKDRFSAERLKGVDSTLKIQPAELGDSAVYLCASSKGQGGDTQYFGPGTRLTVL.

The chain couples TRBV30 to TRBJ1-6, with D hard to call. V was clipped by 2 bases and J by 3 bases, with 5 bases between them. CDR1 and CDR2 from the germline V gene are GTSNPN and SVGIG (reference sequence). The CDR3 length is 13 residues. CDR3 sequence reads: CAWSRDYNSPLHF. The CDR3 DNA reads TGTGCCTGGAGTAGAGACTATAATTCACCCCTCCACTTT.

This chain uses TRBV27 with TRBJ1-2; 8 nucleotides align to TRBD1. The germline gives CDR1 MNHEY, CDR2 SMNVEV (reference sequence). Trimming at V came to 3 bases and at J to 2 bases, leaving 11 bases not matched to a gene. The CDR3 has 17 amino acids. The chain's CDR3 is CASSFRDRGTLNYGYTF. DNA of the CDR3: TGTGCCAGCAGTTTCCGTGACAGGGGAACCCTAAACTATGGCTACACCTTC.

This clone was picked up a small number of times. The chain carries TRBV7-2 and TRBJ2-5; 9 bases map to TRBD1. With V trimmed by 0 bases and J by 5 bases, 7 bases remained unmatched. The CDR3 consists of 16 residues. CDR1 and CDR2 (germline): SGHTA, FQGNSA. This CDR3 reads CASSLALGQGGETQYF. CDR3 nucleotides: TGTGCCAGCAGCTTAGCGTTGGGACAGGGTGGCGAGACCCAGTACTTC.

V usage is TRBV14 and J usage is TRBJ2-7; D is possibly TRBD2 (5 bases). Germline V CDR1 and CDR2: SGHDN, FVKESK. CDR3 length equals 15 residues. Trimming left V 4 bases short and J 5 bases short, with 18 bases between. CDR3 in amino acids: CASSPFTRPPNEQYF. Written as DNA, the CDR3 is TGTGCCAGCAGCCCTTTCACTAGGCCCCCCAACGAGCAGTACTTC.

The chain has TRBV30 and TRBJ1-2, with D possibly matching TRBD1 (6 bases). V shed 2 bases and J shed 4 bases, with 14 bases lying between them. CDR1 and CDR2 (germline): GTSNPN, SVGIG (reference sequence). CDR3 size: 14 residues. CDR3 bases: TGTGCCTGGAGTTCTGGGGGCGCCGGCTATGGCTACACCTTC. Protein sequence: CAWSSGGAGYGYTF.

CDR3 nucleotides: TGTGCCAGCTCACTTAAACCTAGCGGGGGGGCGACGAGCACAGATACGCAGTATTTT. This encodes CASSLKPSGGATSTDTQYF. The chain combines TRBV18 with TRBJ2-3; 12 bases are a match to TRBD2. With V trimmed by 4 bases and J by 0 bases, 11 bases remained unmatched. The CDR3 is made up of 19 amino acids. The V gene's germline CDR1 is KGHSH and CDR2 LQKENI.